This TCR beta chain was found in a study of technical replicates of blood from several donors. Produced via immunoSEQ multiplex PCR; TCRdb's table is partial and in-frame only. The profile shows more than 65,000 clones, 90% to 95% of them singletons. CDR3 size: 14 residues. Germline V gene lookup returns CDR1 ENHRY and CDR2 SYGVKD. The V gene end was trimmed by 10 bases and the J gene end by 5 bases; junction bases not matched to a gene: 6. The source of this sequence is a human donor in good health. Sequenced input: T cells isolated from PBMCs. The chain uses TRBV10-3 and TRBJ2-1, with TRBD2 matching 12 bases. The CDR3 DNA follows: TGTGCCACTACGACTAGCGGGAGAGACAATGAGCAGTTCTTC. Protein sequence: CATTTSGRDNEQFF.